These 5 T cell receptor beta chains were all obtained from the same sample, sequenced in a study of OX40 agonist ivuxolimab in advanced cancers. Generated by immunoSEQ multiplex PCR, the TCRdb table keeps only in-frame clones and is missing some. The repertoire holds about 80,000 clones, about nine tenths seen once, with about 8.6% in the top ten. The sample in question was CD4+ or CD8+ T cells sorted from blood, obtained in a trial of the OX40 agonist ivuxolimab. Every receptor here comes from an adult with an advanced solid tumor such as melanoma, head and neck, liver or kidney cancer.

The chain couples TRBV6-1 to TRBJ2-1; 10 bases match TRBD2. The V gene end was trimmed by 5 bases and the J gene end by 8 bases; junction bases not matched to a gene: 9. The CDR3 is 15 amino acids. Germline assignment: CDR1 MNHNS and CDR2 SASEGT. Here the CDR3 reads CASSILAGGVDEQFF. The DNA of the CDR3 is TGTGCCAGCAGTATCTTAGCGGGGGGCGTCGATGAGCAGTTCTTC.

This clone was counted once. V is TRBV19 and J is TRBJ2-3; D is ambiguous. This CDR3 has 15 residues. The germline V gene encodes CDR1 LNHDA and CDR2 SQIVND (reference sequence). Trimming cost V 3 bases and J 0 bases, with 10 bases left between them. The DNA of the CDR3 is TGTGCCAGTAGTATCTGGTTAGCTAGCACAGATACGCAGTATTTT. It translates to CASSIWLASTDTQYF.

The chain uses TRBV4-1 and TRBJ2-1, with TRBD1 matching over 10 bases. With 5 bases clipped from V and 5 bases from J, the junction kept 3 bases outside the gene matches. Germline lookup yields CDR1 MGHRA and CDR2 YSYEKL. The CDR3 totals 14 residues. This CDR3 reads CASSSGTGDNEQFF. The CDR3 nucleotides are TGCGCCAGCAGCAGCGGGACAGGGGACAATGAGCAGTTCTTC.

The chain links TRBV7-9 to TRBJ1-5; D call uncertain. Trimming pared 1 base from V and 5 bases from J, leaving 9 bases between. The CDR3 covers 14 residues. CDR1 and CDR2 from the germline V gene are SEHNR and FQNEAQ (reference sequence). The DNA of the CDR3 is TGTGCCAGCAGCTTAGGGAGGGAAGATCAGCCCCAGCATTTT. It is translated as CASSLGREDQPQHF.

The chain carries TRBV5-4 and TRBJ1-2; D gene unclear. Germline values: CDR1 SGHNT, CDR2 YYREEE (reference sequence). Between the trimmed V and J ends, which lost 4 bases and 4 bases, there was a span of 14 bases. This CDR3 contains 14 residues. CDR3 DNA: TGTGCCAGCAGCAACCGGCAGAGTTCCTATGGCTACACCTTC. It specifies CASSNRQSSYGYTF.